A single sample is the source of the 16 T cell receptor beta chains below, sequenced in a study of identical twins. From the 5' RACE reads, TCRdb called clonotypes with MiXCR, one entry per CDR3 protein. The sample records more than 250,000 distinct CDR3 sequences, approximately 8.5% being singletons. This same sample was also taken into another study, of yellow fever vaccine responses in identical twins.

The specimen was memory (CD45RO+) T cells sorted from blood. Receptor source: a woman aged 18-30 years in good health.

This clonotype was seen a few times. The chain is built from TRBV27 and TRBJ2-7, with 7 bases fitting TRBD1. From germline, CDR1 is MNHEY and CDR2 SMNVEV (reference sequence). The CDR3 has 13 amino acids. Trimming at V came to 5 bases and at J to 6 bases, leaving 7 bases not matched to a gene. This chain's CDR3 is CASSQGQVGEQYF. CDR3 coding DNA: TGTGCCAGCAGTCAAGGACAGGTTGGCGAGCAGTACTTC.

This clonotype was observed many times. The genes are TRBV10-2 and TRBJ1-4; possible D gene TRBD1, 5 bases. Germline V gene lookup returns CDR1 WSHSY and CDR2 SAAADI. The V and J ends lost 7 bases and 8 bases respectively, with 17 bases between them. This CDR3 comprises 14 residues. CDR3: CASKRGGAEEKLFF. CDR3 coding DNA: TGCGCCAGCAAGAGGGGTGGGGCAGAGGAAAAACTGTTTTTT.

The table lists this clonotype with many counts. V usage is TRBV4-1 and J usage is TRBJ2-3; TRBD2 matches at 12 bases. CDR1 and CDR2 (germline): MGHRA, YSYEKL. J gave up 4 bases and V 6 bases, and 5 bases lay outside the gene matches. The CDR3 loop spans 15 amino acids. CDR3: CASRLAGGPADTQYF. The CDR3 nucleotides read TGCGCCAGCAGACTAGCGGGGGGACCCGCAGATACGCAGTATTTT.

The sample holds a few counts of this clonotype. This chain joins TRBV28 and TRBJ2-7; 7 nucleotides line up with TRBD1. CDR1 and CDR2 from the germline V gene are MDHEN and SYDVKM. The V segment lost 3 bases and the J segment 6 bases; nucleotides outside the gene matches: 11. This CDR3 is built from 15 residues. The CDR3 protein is CASSFRVDRTPEQYF. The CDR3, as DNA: TGTGCCAGCAGTTTTAGAGTGGACAGGACGCCCGAGCAGTACTTC.

The CDR3 sequence is CASTLGGGGGRSYNEQFF. CDR3 nucleotide sequence: TGTGCCAGCACCCTAGGGGGTGGGGGAGGCCGATCCTACAATGAGCAGTTCTTC. The chain carries TRBV7-8 and TRBJ2-1; perhaps D is TRBD1 or TRBD2 (6 bases each). V was trimmed by 7 bases and J by 1 base, leaving 23 bases between them. The CDR3 runs to 18 residues. CDR1 and CDR2 (germline): SGHVS, FQNEAQ.

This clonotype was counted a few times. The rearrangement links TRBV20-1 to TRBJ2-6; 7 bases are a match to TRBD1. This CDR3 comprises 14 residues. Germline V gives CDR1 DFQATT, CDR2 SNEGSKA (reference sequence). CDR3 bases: TGCGCAGGGGGTCCAGGCTCTGGGGCCAACGTCCTGACTTTC. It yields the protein CAGGPGSGANVLTF.

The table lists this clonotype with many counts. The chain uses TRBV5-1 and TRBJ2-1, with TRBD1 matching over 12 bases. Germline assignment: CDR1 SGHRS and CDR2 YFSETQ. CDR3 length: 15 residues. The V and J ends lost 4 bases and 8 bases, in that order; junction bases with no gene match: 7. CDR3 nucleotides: TGCGCCAGCAGCCCGGGACAGGGGGCTGGGTATGAGCAGTTCTTC. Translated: CASSPGQGAGYEQFF. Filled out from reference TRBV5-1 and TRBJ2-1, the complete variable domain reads KAGVTQTPRYLIKTRGQQVTLSCSPISGHRSVSWYQQTPGQGLQFLFEYFSETQRNKGNFPGRFSGRQFSNSRSEMNVSTLELGDSALYLCASSPGQGAGYEQFFGPGTRLTVL.

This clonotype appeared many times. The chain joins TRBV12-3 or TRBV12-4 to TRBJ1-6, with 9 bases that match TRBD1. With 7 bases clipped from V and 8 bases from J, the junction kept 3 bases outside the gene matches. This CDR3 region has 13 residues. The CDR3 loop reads CASNRQGDSPLHF. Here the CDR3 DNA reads TGTGCCAGCAACAGACAGGGGGATTCACCCCTCCACTTT.

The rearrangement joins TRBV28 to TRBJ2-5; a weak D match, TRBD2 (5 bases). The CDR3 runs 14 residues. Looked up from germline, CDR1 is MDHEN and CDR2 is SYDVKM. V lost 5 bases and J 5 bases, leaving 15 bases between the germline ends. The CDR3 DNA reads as TGTGCCAGCAGTGGACCCGGGGTCGGGGAGACCCAGTACTTC. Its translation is CASSGPGVGETQYF.

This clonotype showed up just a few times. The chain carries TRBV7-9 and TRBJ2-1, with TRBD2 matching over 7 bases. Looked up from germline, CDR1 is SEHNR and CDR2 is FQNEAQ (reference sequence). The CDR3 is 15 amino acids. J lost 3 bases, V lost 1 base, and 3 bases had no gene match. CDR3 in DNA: TGTGCCAGCAGCTTAGAACTAGCGCGCTACAATGAGCAGTTCTTC. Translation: CASSLELARYNEQFF.

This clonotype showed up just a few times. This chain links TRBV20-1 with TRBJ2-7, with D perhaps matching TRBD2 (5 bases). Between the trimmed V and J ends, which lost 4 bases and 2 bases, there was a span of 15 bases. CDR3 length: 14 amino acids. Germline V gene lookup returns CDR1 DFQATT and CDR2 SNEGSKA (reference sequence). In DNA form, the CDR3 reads TGCAGTGCTACCCTCCGGACTGAACCCTACGAGCAGTACTTC. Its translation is CSATLRTEPYEQYF.

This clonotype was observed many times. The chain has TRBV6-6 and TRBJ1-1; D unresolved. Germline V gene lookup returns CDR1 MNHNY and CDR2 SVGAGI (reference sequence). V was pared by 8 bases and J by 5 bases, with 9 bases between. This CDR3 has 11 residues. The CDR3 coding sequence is TGTGCCAGCCGTCGTAGGACTGAAGCTTTCTTT. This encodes CASRRRTEAFF.

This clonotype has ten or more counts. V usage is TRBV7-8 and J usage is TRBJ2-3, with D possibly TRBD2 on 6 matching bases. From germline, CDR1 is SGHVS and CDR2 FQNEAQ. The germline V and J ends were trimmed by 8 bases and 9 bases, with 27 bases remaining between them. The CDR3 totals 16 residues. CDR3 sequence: CASGQAGDSASGTQYF. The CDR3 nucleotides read TGTGCCAGCGGGCAGGCCGGGGACTCCGCTTCGGGCACGCAGTATTTT.

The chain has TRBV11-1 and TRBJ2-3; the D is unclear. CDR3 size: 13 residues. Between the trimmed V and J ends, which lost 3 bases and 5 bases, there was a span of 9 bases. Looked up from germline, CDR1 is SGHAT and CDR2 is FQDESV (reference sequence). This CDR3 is CASSFSSGDTQYF. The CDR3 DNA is TGTGCCAGCAGCTTTTCTTCCGGAGATACGCAGTATTTT.

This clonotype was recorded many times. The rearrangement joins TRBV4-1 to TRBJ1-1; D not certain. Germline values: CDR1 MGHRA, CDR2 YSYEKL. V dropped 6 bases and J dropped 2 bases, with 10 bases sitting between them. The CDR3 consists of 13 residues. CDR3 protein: CASSSGLNTEAFF. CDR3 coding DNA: TGCGCCAGCAGTTCCGGGCTCAACACTGAAGCTTTCTTT.

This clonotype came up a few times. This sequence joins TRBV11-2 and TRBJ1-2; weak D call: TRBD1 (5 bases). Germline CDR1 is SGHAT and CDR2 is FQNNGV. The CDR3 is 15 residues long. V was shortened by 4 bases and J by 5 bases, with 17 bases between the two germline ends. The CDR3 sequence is CASSSGLPSHYGYTF. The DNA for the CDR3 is TGTGCCAGCAGCTCGGGACTACCTAGCCATTATGGCTACACCTTC. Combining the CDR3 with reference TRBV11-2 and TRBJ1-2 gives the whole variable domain EAGVAQSPRYKIIEKRQSVAFWCNPISGHATLYWYQQILGQGPKLLIQFQNNGVVDDSQLPKDRFSAERLKGVDSTLKIQPAKLEDSAVYLCASSSGLPSHYGYTFGSGTRLTVV.